Following are 8 T cell receptor beta chains from one sample sequenced in a study of blood T cell repertoires in COVID-19. Assay: immunoSEQ multiplex PCR; the TCRdb copy retains only in-frame clones and omits some. The sample holds roughly 190,000 clones, roughly 86% seen once. Sequencing input: peripheral blood. Source of these receptors: a woman between 65 and 79 years old with active or convalescent COVID-19.

This chain connects TRBV7-9 to TRBJ2-1; D is possibly TRBD2 (5 bases). CDR1 and CDR2 from the germline V gene are SEHNR and FQNEAQ (reference sequence). There are 14 residues in the CDR3. V shed 3 bases and J shed 7 bases, with 13 bases lying between them. CDR3 region: CASSFEGVLNEQFF. In DNA form, the CDR3 reads TGTGCCAGCAGCTTTGAGGGCGTATTAAATGAGCAGTTCTTC.

The chain has TRBV6-6 and TRBJ2-3; 14 nucleotides match TRBD2. J was trimmed by 0 bases and V by 6 bases; bases with no gene match: 11. CDR3 length: 19 amino acids. Germline CDR1 is MNHNY and CDR2 is SVGAGI (reference sequence). CDR3 in amino acids: CASSHSGTSGSGSTDTQYF. The CDR3 bases are TGTGCCAGCAGCCACTCCGGGACTAGCGGGAGCGGGAGCACAGATACGCAGTATTTT.

The chain employs TRBV6-5 and TRBJ2-2; D perhaps matches TRBD1 (5 bases). Deletions cut 4 bases from V and 0 bases from J, with 9 bases between. The CDR3 has 15 residues. CDR1 is MNHEY and CDR2 is SVGAGI in the germline V gene. The CDR3 DNA follows: TGTGCCAGCAGTTTTAGGACACCGAACACCGGGGAGCTGTTTTTT. It specifies CASSFRTPNTGELFF.

This clone has just one count. The V gene is TRBV7-9, the J gene TRBJ1-2; D is ambiguous. The CDR3 runs to 15 residues. Germline V gene sequence: CDR1 SEHNR, CDR2 FQNEAQ (reference sequence). V was shortened by 8 bases and J by 4 bases, with 20 bases between the two germline ends. CDR3 region: CASAHREGDRYGYTF. The CDR3 nucleotides are TGTGCCAGCGCCCACCGCGAGGGAGACCGCTATGGCTACACCTTC.

The chain combines TRBV27 with TRBJ2-5; D is perhaps TRBD1 (5 bases). The CDR3 extends over 16 amino acids. From germline, CDR1 is MNHEY and CDR2 SMNVEV (reference sequence). V dropped 3 bases and J dropped 5 bases, with 19 bases sitting between them. Written as DNA, the CDR3 is TGTGCCAGCAGTTTCTTCCTGACAGCCATGTGCGAGACCCAGTACTTC. It codes for CASSFFLTAMCETQYF.

This chain links TRBV30 with TRBJ2-5; 7 bases align to TRBD1. The J segment lost 1 base and the V segment lost 1 base, leaving 9 bases of the junction unmatched. The CDR3 contains 16 residues. Germline V gene data show CDR1 as GTSNPN and CDR2 as SVGIG (reference sequence). The CDR3 DNA reads TGTGCCTGGAGTGCTTACAGGGGCAGGGGCCAAGAGACCCAGTACTTC. Its protein is CAWSAYRGRGQETQYF.

This clone was found once. The CDR3: CASSEAQGKVYEQYF. For the CDR3, the DNA is TGTGCCAGCAGTGAAGCACAGGGGAAGGTCTACGAGCAGTACTTC. The chain employs TRBV6-1 and TRBJ2-7, with 7 bases aligning to TRBD1. From germline, CDR1 is MNHNS and CDR2 SASEGT. After removal of 0 bases from V and 3 bases from J, the junction contained 5 bases not matched to a gene. The CDR3 spans 15 residues.

This chain joins TRBV20-1 and TRBJ2-4; TRBD1 aligns across 7 bases. Losses at the gene ends were 3 bases for V and 3 bases for J; bases not matched to a gene: 8. CDR1 and CDR2 (germline): DFQATT, SNEGSKA (reference sequence). The length of the CDR3 is 15 residues. CDR3 in amino acids: CSASRTGRGKNIQYF. CDR3 nucleotides: TGCAGTGCTAGTCGGACAGGAAGGGGCAAAAACATTCAGTACTTC.